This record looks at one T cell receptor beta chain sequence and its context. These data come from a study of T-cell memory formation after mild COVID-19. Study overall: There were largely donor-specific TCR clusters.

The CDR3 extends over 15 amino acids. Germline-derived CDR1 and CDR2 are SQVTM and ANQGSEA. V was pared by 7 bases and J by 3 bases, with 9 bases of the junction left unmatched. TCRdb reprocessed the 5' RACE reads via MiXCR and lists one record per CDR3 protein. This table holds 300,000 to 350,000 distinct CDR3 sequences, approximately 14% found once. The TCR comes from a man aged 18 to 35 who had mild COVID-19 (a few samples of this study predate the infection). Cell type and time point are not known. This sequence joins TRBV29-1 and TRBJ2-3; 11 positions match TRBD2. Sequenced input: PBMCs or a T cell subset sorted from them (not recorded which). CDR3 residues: CSATPPSGGTDTQYF. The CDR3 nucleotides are TGCAGCGCTACACCCCCTAGCGGGGGGACAGATACGCAGTATTTT.